This T cell receptor (beta chain) was observed in a study of Tregs in tolerant kidney transplant recipients. Regarding the study as a whole: Biological reproducibility was not directly addressed in this study.

A note on this clone: The antigen is unknown.

Germline V CDR1 and CDR2: SGHNT, YYREEE (reference sequence). This CDR3 comprises 17 residues. The V segment lost 4 bases and the J segment 4 bases; nucleotides outside the gene matches: 6. TCRdb's copy holds only in-frame clones and misses some; the assay was immunoSEQ multiplex PCR. This repertoire shows approximately 260,000 clones, about 86% found once; its top ten account for about 0.64%. Unstimulated regulatory T cells (CD4+CD25+CD127-), CD4+CD25- non-regulatory cells, CD4 and CD8 cells were FACS-sorted from thawed PBMCs. Sample: CD4+ T cells from blood. This receptor was identified in a human donor in good health. The genes are TRBV5-4 and TRBJ2-3; 16 nucleotides align to TRBD2. CDR3 sequence: CASSLGLAGGPADTQYF. The CDR3 bases are TGTGCCAGCAGCCTGGGACTAGCGGGAGGGCCAGCAGATACGCAGTATTTT.